The clone carrying this T cell receptor (beta chain) occurred many times. Antigen: not known. MiXCR, run by TCRdb on the 5' RACE reads, gives a single entry per CDR3 protein. The data show 100,000 or so distinct CDR3 sequences, approximately 4.4% seen once. The data were obtained in a study of spatial heterogeneity in lung cancer. Background on the study: Detection consistently captured more beta-chain sequences than alpha-chain sequences. Study-wide points: Tumor mutation counts were tracked by expanded intratumoral alpha and beta TCR counts.

Germline loops: CDR1 LGHDT, CDR2 YNNKEL (reference sequence). CDR3 length: 18 residues. V dropped 1 base and J dropped 0; count of bases not matched to a gene: 8. Time point denoted: sample taken at primary tumor resection. The rearrangement links TRBV3-1 to TRBJ1-5; 8 positions match TRBD1. The source material was lung tumor tissue, sampled at surgery. The source of this sequence is a male donor with early-stage non-small cell lung cancer. CDR3 sequence: CASSQGTGRNYSNQPQHF. CDR3 DNA sequence: TGTGCCAGCAGCCAAGGGACAGGGCGAAATTATAGCAATCAGCCCCAGCATTTT.